This TCR beta chain was obtained from a study of control samples from healthy donors and cancer patients. Germline lookup yields CDR1 SGHNT and CDR2 YYREEE (reference sequence). Trimming took 1 base from V and 4 from J; bases not matched to a gene: 10. The CDR3 length is 16 residues. Produced via immunoSEQ multiplex PCR; TCRdb's table is partial and in-frame only. Among 150,000 to 200,000 clones listed, approximately 96% were seen once. The clonotype was recovered from a woman aged 40 to 50 in good health. The sample taken for sequencing was blood. The rearrangement joins TRBV5-4 to TRBJ2-5; TRBD1 matches at 7 bases. The CDR3, as DNA: TGTGCCAGCAGCTTGTACCGCACAGGGGCAAGAGAGACCCAGTACTTC. Its protein product is CASSLYRTGARETQYF. The full variable domain, its missing parts supplied by reference TRBV5-4 and TRBJ2-5, is ETGVTQSPTHLIKTRGQQVTLRCSSQSGHNTVSWYQQALGQGPQFIFQYYREEENGRGNFPPRFSGLQFPNYSSELNVNALELDDSALYLCASSLYRTGARETQYFGPGTRLLVL.